The source of this T cell receptor (beta chain) is a study of PD-1 blockade in classical Hodgkin lymphoma. Overall study findings and caveats: Newly diagnosed patients were reported to exhibit reduced baseline TCR diversity relative to healthy donors. Researchers reported that CD4+ TCR diversity, though not CD8+, rose significantly by C4D1. Repertoire difference causes, possibly disease activity or prior therapy, remain undefined.

On this clone itself: What it recognizes is unknown.

Assay used: immunoSEQ multiplex PCR; TCRdb lists only in-frame clones, some missing. This sample carries about 21,000 clones, roughly two thirds of them seen once, and the ten largest clones take 4.5% to 7.5%. V lost 1 base to trimming and J lost 11 bases, with 8 bases between them. Germline-derived CDR1 and CDR2 are SGHAT and FQNNGV. The CDR3 length is 11 residues. All patients relapsed after autologous stem cell transplantation, and brentuximab vedotin exposure varied. The clonotype comes from a human donor with classical Hodgkin lymphoma. The chain links TRBV11-2 to TRBJ1-1, with no clear D. Sequences were derived from peripheral blood mononuclear cells (PBMCs), sampled at baseline. The CDR3 bases are TGTGCCAGCAGCTTAGTGGGGAATGCTTTCTTT. Protein sequence: CASSLVGNAFF.